Following are 10 T cell receptor beta chains from one sample sequenced in a study of OX40 agonist ivuxolimab in advanced cancers. The table came from immunoSEQ multiplex PCR; TCRdb's copy has only in-frame clones and leaves some out. The data show 53,000 or so clones, 79% seen once. The sequenced sample was CD4+ or CD8+ T cells sorted from blood, obtained in a trial of the OX40 agonist ivuxolimab. These receptors all come from an adult with an advanced solid tumor such as melanoma, head and neck, liver or kidney cancer.

The chain recombines TRBV9 with TRBJ2-7; the match to TRBD2 covers 7 bases. Germline CDR1 reads SGDLS; CDR2 reads YYNGEE. CDR3 length: 15 amino acids. V dropped 4 bases and J dropped 3; count of bases not matched to a gene: 10. The CDR3 protein is CASSPDVAGNYEQYF. Here the CDR3 DNA reads TGTGCCAGCAGCCCAGATGTAGCGGGCAACTACGAGCAGTACTTC.

The J gene is TRBJ1-6, the V gene TRBV19, with D uncertain. Germline-derived CDR1 and CDR2 are LNHDA and SQIVND (reference sequence). V was cut by 5 bases and J by 9 bases, with 14 bases left in between. The CDR3 spans 14 residues. CDR3 protein: CASSPRTDRSPLHF. The CDR3 DNA follows: TGTGCCAGTAGTCCACGGACCGACCGTTCACCCCTCCACTTT.

This clone was seen once. This chain links TRBV5-4 with TRBJ1-1; D remains unclear. CDR1 SGHNT and CDR2 YYREEE come from the germline V gene (reference sequence). The V gene lost 4 bases and the J gene lost 3 bases, with 16 bases spanning the gap. The CDR3 loop spans 15 amino acids. The CDR3 bases are TGTGCCAGCAGCCCCCCCGGAGGGAAGTACACTGAAGCTTTCTTT. It translates to CASSPPGGKYTEAFF.

The V and J genes are TRBV7-9 and TRBJ2-2; TRBD1 or TRBD2 may be the D gene (5 bases each). The CDR3 length is 14 residues. Germline CDR1 SEHNR, CDR2 FQNEAQ (reference sequence). Trimming shortened V by 5 bases and J by 1 base, and 8 bases separated the two germline ends. The DNA of the CDR3 is TGTGCCAGCAGCCGGGGCGGGAACACCGGGGAGCTGTTTTTT. Its protein is CASSRGGNTGELFF.

In DNA form, the CDR3 reads TGTGCCAGTAATAGGAGGGGGGGATGGATGAACACTGAAGCTTTCTTT. Its protein product is CASNRRGGWMNTEAFF. The chain recombines TRBV19 with TRBJ1-1; D is possibly TRBD1 (6 bases). The CDR3 runs to 16 residues. Between the trimmed V and J ends, which lost 7 bases and 0 bases, there was a span of 18 bases. Germline V gene sequence: CDR1 LNHDA, CDR2 SQIVND (reference sequence).

The chain joins TRBV30 to TRBJ2-5, with 8 bases fitting TRBD1. The CDR3 runs 15 residues. Germline V gene data show CDR1 as GTSNPN and CDR2 as SVGIG (reference sequence). V was clipped by 0 bases and J by 5 bases; unmatched bases: 8. CDR3 sequence: CAWSVLPQGAETQYF. The CDR3 region has the DNA TGTGCCTGGAGTGTACTCCCCCAGGGGGCGGAGACCCAGTACTTC.

The chain recombines TRBV2 with TRBJ1-3; 8 bases are shared with TRBD1. CDR3 length: 16 residues. The junction had 12 bases not matched to a gene; V was cut back by 7 bases and J by 4 bases. Germline V gene sequence: CDR1 SNHLY, CDR2 FYNNEI. The CDR3 is CASIPGQGVGGNTIYF. The CDR3 nucleotides are TGTGCCAGCATTCCTGGACAGGGAGTAGGGGGAAACACCATATATTTT.

This clone was found a few times. J is TRBJ2-7 and V is TRBV29-1, with 7 positions matching TRBD2. From germline, CDR1 is SQVTM and CDR2 ANQGSEA. V dropped 1 base and J dropped 5; count of bases not matched to a gene: 2. The CDR3 is 12 residues long. The CDR3 nucleotides read TGCAGCGTTGAAGCCAGCGGGAACGAGCAGTACTTC. Translating it yields CSVEASGNEQYF.

The rearrangement links TRBV15 to TRBJ1-4, with D perhaps matching TRBD1 (6 bases). The CDR3 covers 16 residues. Between the trimmed V and J ends, which lost 3 bases and 5 bases, there was a span of 16 bases. CDR1 is LNHNV and CDR2 is YYDKDF in the germline V gene (reference sequence). This chain's CDR3 is CATSRRGQGTNEKLFF. The CDR3 DNA sequence: TGTGCCACCAGCAGGCGGGGTCAGGGGACGAATGAAAAACTGTTTTTT. Using reference TRBV15 and TRBJ1-4 for the parts outside the CDR3, the full variable domain is DAMVIQNPRYQVTQFGKPVTLSCSQTLNHNVMYWYQQKSSQAPKLLFHYYDKDFNNEADTPDNFQSRRPNTSFCFLDIRSPGLGDTAMYLCATSRRGQGTNEKLFFGSGTQLSVL.

This clone has only one observation. The chain couples TRBV5-1 to TRBJ2-1; 7 bases are a match to TRBD2. With V trimmed by 5 bases and J by 3 bases, 23 bases remained unmatched. The length of the CDR3 is 20 residues. From germline, CDR1 is SGHRS and CDR2 YFSETQ. The CDR3 region is CASRTRSRWDYESDYNEQFF. In nucleotides, the CDR3 is TGCGCCAGCAGAACTCGTTCGCGGTGGGACTACGAATCGGACTACAATGAGCAGTTCTTC.